The clone carrying this T cell receptor (beta chain) has a handful of counts. What it recognizes is unknown. The PCR had 60 Vbeta and 13 Jbeta primers. Assay: immunoSEQ multiplex PCR; the TCRdb copy retains only in-frame clones and omits some. The sample shows 150,000 to 200,000 clones, approximately 80% of them seen only once. These data belong to a study of cytomegalovirus exposure and HLA in healthy donors. The V segment lost 6 bases and the J segment 0 bases; nucleotides outside the gene matches: 8. The CDR3 is 17 amino acids. The V gene's germline CDR1 is LNHDA and CDR2 SQIVND (reference sequence). Points from the study as a whole: Most TCR sequences showed up rarely, but some public TCRs showed up in many donors.

The sequence was collected from a young woman in good health and CMV-seropositive. The sequenced sample consisted of PBMCs. The rearrangement links TRBV19 to TRBJ2-1; 10 bases are a match to TRBD2. The CDR3, as DNA: TGTGCCAGTAGAACTAGCGGGGCCTTGAACTCCTACAATGAGCAGTTCTTC. Its protein product is CASRTSGALNSYNEQFF.